This T cell receptor (beta chain) was documented in a study of T cell repertoires in cytomegalovirus infection. Study-wide background: Public TCR beta signatures marked donors with CMV infection and the matching HLA.

Study findings and constraints: HLA-C-restricted CMV-specific TCR beta clonotypes were dominant in the ex vivo response.

Only one count was recorded for this clonotype. The antigen is undetermined. The CDR3 consists of 13 residues. CDR1 is DFQATT, CDR2 SNEGSKA, per germline (reference sequence). With 3 bases removed from V and 1 base from J, the gap between germline ends came to 7 bases. TCRdb reprocessed the reads via MiXCR and lists one record per CDR3 protein. The sample carries approximately 470,000 distinct CDR3 sequences, approximately 42% recorded once. V is TRBV20-1 and J is TRBJ2-1; D remains ambiguous. The TCR was taken from a human donor in good health (CMV status not recorded). Some clones in this sample may be carry-over from other donors' samples. The input for sequencing was cultured PBMCs, taken from culture after CMV antigen stimulation. This CDR3 is CSARAGSYNEQFF. Here the CDR3 DNA reads TGCAGTGCTAGGGCAGGTTCCTACAATGAGCAGTTCTTC.